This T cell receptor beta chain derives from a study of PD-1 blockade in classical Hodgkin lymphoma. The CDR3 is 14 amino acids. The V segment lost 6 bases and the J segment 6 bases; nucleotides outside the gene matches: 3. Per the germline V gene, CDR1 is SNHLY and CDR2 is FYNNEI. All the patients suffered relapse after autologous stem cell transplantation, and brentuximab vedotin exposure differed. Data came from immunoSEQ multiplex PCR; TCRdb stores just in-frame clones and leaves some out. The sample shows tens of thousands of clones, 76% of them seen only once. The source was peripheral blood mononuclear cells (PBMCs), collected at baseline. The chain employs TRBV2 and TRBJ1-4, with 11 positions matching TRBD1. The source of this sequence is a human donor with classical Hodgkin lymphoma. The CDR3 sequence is CASRPGQGDEKLFF. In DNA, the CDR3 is TGTGCCAGCAGGCCGGGACAGGGGGATGAAAAACTGTTTTTT.